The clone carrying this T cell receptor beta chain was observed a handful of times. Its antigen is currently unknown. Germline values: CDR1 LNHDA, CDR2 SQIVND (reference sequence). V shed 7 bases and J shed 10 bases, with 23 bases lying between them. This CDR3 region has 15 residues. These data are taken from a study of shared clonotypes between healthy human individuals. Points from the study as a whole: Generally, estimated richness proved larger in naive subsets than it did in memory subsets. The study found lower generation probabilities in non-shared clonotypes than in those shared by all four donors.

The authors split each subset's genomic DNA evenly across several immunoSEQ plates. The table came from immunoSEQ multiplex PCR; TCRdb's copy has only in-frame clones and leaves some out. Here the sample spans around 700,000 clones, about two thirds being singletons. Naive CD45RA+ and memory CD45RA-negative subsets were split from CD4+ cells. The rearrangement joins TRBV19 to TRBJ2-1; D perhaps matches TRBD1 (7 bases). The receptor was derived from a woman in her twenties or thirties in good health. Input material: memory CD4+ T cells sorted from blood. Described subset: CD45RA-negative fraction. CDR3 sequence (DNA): TGTGCCAGTACAAGGGCGGGACAGCTTCCAACCGAGCAGTTCTTC. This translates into CASTRAGQLPTEQFF.